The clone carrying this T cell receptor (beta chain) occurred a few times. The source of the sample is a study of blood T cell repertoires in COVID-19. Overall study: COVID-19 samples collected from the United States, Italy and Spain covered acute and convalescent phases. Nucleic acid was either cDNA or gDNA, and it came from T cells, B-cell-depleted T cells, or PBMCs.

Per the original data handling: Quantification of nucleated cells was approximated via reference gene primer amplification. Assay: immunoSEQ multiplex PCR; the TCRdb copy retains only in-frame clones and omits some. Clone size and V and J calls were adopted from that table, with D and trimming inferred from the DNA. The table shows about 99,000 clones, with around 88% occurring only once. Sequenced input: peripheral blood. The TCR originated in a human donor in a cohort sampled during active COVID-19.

CDR3 bases: TGCGCCAGCAGCCGGGGGGGAGACTCCTACGAGCAGTACTTC. Its protein product is CASSRGGDSYEQYF. The V call is TRBV4-1, the J call TRBJ2-7; 7 bases match TRBD2. CDR1 is MGHRA, CDR2 YSYEKL, per germline. Trimming at V came to 4 bases and at J to 0 bases, leaving 3 bases not matched to a gene. The CDR3 sequence is 14 residues long.